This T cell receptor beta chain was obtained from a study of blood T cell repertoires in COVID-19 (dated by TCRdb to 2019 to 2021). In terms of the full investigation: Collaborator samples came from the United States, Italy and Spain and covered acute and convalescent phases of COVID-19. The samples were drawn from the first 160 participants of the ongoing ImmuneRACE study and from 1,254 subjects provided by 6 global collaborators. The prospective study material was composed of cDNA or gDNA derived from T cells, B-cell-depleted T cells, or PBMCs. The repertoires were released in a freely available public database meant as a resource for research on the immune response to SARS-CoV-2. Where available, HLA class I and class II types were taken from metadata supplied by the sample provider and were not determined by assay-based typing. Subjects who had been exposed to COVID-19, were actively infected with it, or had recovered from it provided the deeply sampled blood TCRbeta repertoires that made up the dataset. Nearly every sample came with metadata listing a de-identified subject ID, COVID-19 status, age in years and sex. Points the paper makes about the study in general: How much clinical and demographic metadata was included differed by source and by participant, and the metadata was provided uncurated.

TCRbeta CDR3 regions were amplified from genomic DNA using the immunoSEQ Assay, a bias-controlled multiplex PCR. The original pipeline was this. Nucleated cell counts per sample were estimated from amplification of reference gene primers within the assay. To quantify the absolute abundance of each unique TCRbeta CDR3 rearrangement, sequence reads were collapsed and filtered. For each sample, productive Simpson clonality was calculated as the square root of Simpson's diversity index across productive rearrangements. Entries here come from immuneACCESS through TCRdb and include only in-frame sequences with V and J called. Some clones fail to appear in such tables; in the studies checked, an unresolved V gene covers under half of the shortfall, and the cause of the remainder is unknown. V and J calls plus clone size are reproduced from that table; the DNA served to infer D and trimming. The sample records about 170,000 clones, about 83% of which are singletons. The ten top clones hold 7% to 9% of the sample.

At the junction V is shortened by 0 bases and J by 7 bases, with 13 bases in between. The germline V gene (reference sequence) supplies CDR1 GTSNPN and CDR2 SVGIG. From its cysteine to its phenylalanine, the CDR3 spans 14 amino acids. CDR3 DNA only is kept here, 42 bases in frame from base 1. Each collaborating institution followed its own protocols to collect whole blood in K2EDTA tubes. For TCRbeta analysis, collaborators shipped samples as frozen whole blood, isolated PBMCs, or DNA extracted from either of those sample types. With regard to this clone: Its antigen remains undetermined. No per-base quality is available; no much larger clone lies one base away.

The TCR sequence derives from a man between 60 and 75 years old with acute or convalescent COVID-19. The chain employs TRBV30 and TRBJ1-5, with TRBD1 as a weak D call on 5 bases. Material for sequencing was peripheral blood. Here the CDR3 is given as CAWSVGAGEQPQHF. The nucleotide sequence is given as TGTGCCTGGAGTGTAGGGGCAGGAGAACAGCCCCAGCATTTT.